This TCR beta chain was sequenced in a study of OX40 agonist ivuxolimab in advanced cancers. Whole-study findings and limits: Compared with CD4+, CD8+ T cells on average had more expanded clones. It was also the case that some nonresponders had low normalized T-cell clonal expansion.

Measured with immunoSEQ multiplex PCR; TCRdb has only the in-frame clones, and not every one. The sample records fewer than 85,000 clones, 85% to 90% being singletons. This clone was counted once. Its antigen is undetermined. Germline assignment: CDR1 MDHEN and CDR2 SYDVKM. The CDR3 has 15 amino acids. With 5 bases clipped from V and 0 bases from J, the junction kept 6 bases outside the gene matches. V usage is TRBV28 and J usage is TRBJ2-7; 8 bases match TRBD1. This TCR was recovered from an adult with an advanced solid tumor such as melanoma, head and neck, liver or kidney cancer. The sequencing used CD4+ or CD8+ T cells sorted from blood, collected in a trial of the OX40 agonist ivuxolimab. For the CDR3, the DNA is TGTGCCAGCAGTCCCAGGGGGCAGCCCTCCTACGAGCAGTACTTC. It codes for CASSPRGQPSYEQYF. The full variable domain, with the rest looked up from reference TRBV28 and TRBJ2-7, is DVKVTQSSRYLVKRTGEKVFLECVQDMDHENMFWYRQDPGLGLRLIYFSYDVKMKEKGDIPEGYSVSREKKERFSLILESASTNQTSMYLCASSPRGQPSYEQYFGPGTRLTVT.